Described below is a single TCR beta chain sequence and its context. Its antigen remains unknown. The repertoire was sequenced with immunoSEQ multiplex PCR; TCRdb's copy has only in-frame clones and lacks some. The profile covers 100,000 to 120,000 clones, with about 94% appearing a single time and 0.67% taken by the ten largest. The sample is drawn from a study of cytomegalovirus exposure and HLA in healthy donors. Study results and caveats: The investigators catalogued 164 TCR beta chains as cytomegalovirus-associated.

J lost 5 bases, V lost 4 bases, and 11 bases had no gene match. This CDR3 contains 15 residues. CDR1 is MNHNY and CDR2 is SVGAGI in the germline V gene (reference sequence). A roughly 120-subject validation cohort, separate from the roughly 680-subject first cohort, supplied the donors. The rearrangement links TRBV6-6 to TRBJ2-7; 7 positions agree with TRBD1. The TCR comes from a woman aged 18-29 years in good health and CMV-seronegative. The material sequenced was PBMCs. The CDR3 loop reads CASSWDPGQRNEQYF. The DNA of the CDR3 is TGTGCCAGCAGTTGGGATCCGGGACAGCGTAACGAGCAGTACTTC.